These T cell receptor beta chains were read from a single sample in a study of T-cell reconstitution after alpha-beta-depleted transplantation in children. TCRdb re-called the PCR reads through MiXCR, storing one row per CDR3 protein. The sample lists about 290,000 distinct CDR3 sequences; around 7.3% were seen once. The sequences come from peripheral blood, collected 360 days after TCRalphabeta/CD19-depleted stem cell transplant. The origin of the receptors is a female patient aged 2 to 10 who had a stem cell transplant for Fanconi anemia, so the T cells may come from the graft donor. Each CDR3 is given with its conserved first and last residue. D genes are given only for firm matches. Clone size is not always given. Where it is, it says once, few, many or a class for expanded clones.

V	size	D	J	CDR3	DNA
TRBV7-2	many	NA	TRBJ2-7	CASSLGFSYEQYF	TGTGCCAGCAGCTTAGGGTTTTCGTACGAGCAGTACTTC
TRBV24-1	many	NA	TRBJ2-1	CATDPGRGDNEQFF	TGTGCCACCGACCCAGGGAGAGGTGACAATGAGCAGTTCTTC
TRBV2	few	TRBD1	TRBJ2-5	CASSKDRNQETQYF	TGTGCCAGCAGTAAGGACAGGAACCAAGAGACCCAGTACTTC
TRBV7-9	many	TRBD1	TRBJ1-4	CASSLGDRARREKLFF	TGTGCCAGCAGCTTAGGGGACAGAGCCCGAAGGGAAAAACTGTTTTTT
TRBV7-2	many	TRBD2	TRBJ2-3	CASSLGLAGGGHTDTQYF	TGTGCCAGCAGCTTAGGGCTAGCGGGAGGTGGGCACACAGATACGCAGTATTTT
TRBV7-6	few	NA	TRBJ2-7	CASTAGSSPTYEQYF	TGTGCCAGCACCGCTGGGAGCAGTCCCACCTACGAGCAGTACTTC
TRBV5-5	many	TRBD1	TRBJ2-2	CASSLKTGGMGELFF	TGTGCCAGCAGTTTAAAGACAGGGGGCATGGGGGAGCTGTTTTTT
TRBV6-5	few	NA	TRBJ1-1	CASSSVNRGEAFF	TGTGCCAGCAGTTCTGTCAATAGGGGTGAAGCTTTCTTT
TRBV6-5	many	NA	TRBJ2-4	CASSYEQGPAAKNIQYF	TGTGCCAGCAGTTATGAGCAGGGGCCCGCAGCCAAAAACATTCAGTACTTC
TRBV7-2	NA	TRBD1	TRBJ2-1	CASSFGQGADEQFF	TGTGCCAGCAGCTTCGGACAGGGGGCTGATGAGCAGTTCTTC
TRBV12-3/TRBV12-4	many	NA	TRBJ2-7	CASSLEGLYEQYF	TGTGCCAGCAGTTTGGAGGGTCTCTACGAGCAGTACTTC
TRBV27	once	NA	TRBJ1-4	CASSLVRTTNEKLFF	TGTGCCAGCAGTTTAGTGCGTACAACTAATGAAAAACTGTTTTTT
TRBV20-1	many	TRBD1	TRBJ2-7	CSANRDRYEQYF	TGCAGTGCTAACCGGGACAGGTACGAGCAGTACTTC
TRBV7-9	NA	NA	TRBJ2-2	CASSLRGATTGELFF	TGTGCCAGCAGCTTACGGGGGGCGACCACCGGGGAGCTGTTTTTT
TRBV11-2	many	NA	TRBJ1-1	CASSLVSVNTEAFF	TGTGCCAGCAGCTTAGTTTCCGTCAACACTGAAGCTTTCTTT
TRBV5-6	many	NA	TRBJ2-5	CASSFVSKETQYF	TGTGCCAGCAGCTTTGTCTCCAAAGAGACCCAGTACTTC
TRBV28	many	NA	TRBJ2-5	CASRRTGHQETQYF	TGTGCCAGCAGGAGGACGGGACATCAAGAGACCCAGTACTTC
TRBV3-1	few	NA	TRBJ1-3	CASSQEGHRSGNTIYF	TGTGCCAGCAGCCAAGAAGGTCACCGCTCTGGAAACACCATATATTTT
TRBV4-3	many	NA	TRBJ1-1	CASSQSRFTEAFF	TGCGCCAGCAGCCAAAGTAGGTTCACTGAAGCTTTCTTT
TRBV29-1	many	NA	TRBJ2-3	CSVGPPESRTDTQYF	TGCAGCGTTGGGCCCCCTGAGTCTCGCACAGATACGCAGTATTTT
TRBV18	many	TRBD2	TRBJ2-3	CASSPAGGTDTQYF	TGTGCCAGCTCACCCGCGGGAGGTACAGATACGCAGTATTTT
TRBV28	many	TRBD2	TRBJ2-1	CASSLSGTGGREQFF	TGTGCCAGCAGCCTTAGCGGGACCGGAGGGCGTGAGCAGTTCTTC
TRBV29-1	many	TRBD1	TRBJ1-1	CSAGQGMNTEAFF	TGCAGCGCCGGACAGGGGATGAACACTGAAGCTTTCTTT
TRBV10-3	many	TRBD1	TRBJ1-3	CAIRADRGGGNTIYF	TGTGCCATCAGGGCAGACAGGGGAGGCGGAAACACCATATATTTT
TRBV6-2/TRBV6-3	many	NA	TRBJ2-1	CASRPGGLNEQFF	TGTGCCAGCAGACCGGGGGGCCTGAATGAGCAGTTCTTC
TRBV7-9	many	NA	TRBJ1-1	CASIPVGDTEAFF	TGTGCCAGCATCCCGGTTGGGGACACTGAAGCTTTCTTT
TRBV29-1	many	NA	TRBJ2-1	CSVERFALNEQFF	TGCAGCGTTGAAAGGTTCGCACTCAATGAGCAGTTCTTC
TRBV7-9	many	NA	TRBJ2-5	CASSAEGSSETQYF	TGTGCCAGCAGCGCGGAAGGATCGAGCGAGACCCAGTACTTC
TRBV6-5	many	NA	TRBJ1-4	CASSYDMRTNEKLFF	TGTGCCAGCAGTTACGACATGCGGACTAATGAAAAACTGTTTTTT
TRBV28	NA	TRBD2	TRBJ2-3	CASRATAGVDTDTQYF	TGTGCCAGCAGGGCAACGGCGGGGGTTGACACAGATACGCAGTATTTT
TRBV2	once	NA	TRBJ1-3	CASSESVGSGNTIYF	TGTGCCAGCAGTGAAAGCGTGGGAAGTGGAAACACCATATATTTT
TRBV19	few	TRBD1	TRBJ2-7	CASSSGQGGYEQYF	TGTGCCAGTAGTAGCGGACAGGGCGGCTACGAGCAGTACTTC
TRBV4-1	many	NA	TRBJ2-7	CASSQDYEQYF	TGCGCCAGCAGCCAAGACTACGAGCAGTACTTC
TRBV6-2/TRBV6-3	NA	NA	TRBJ2-1	CASSYPWGKSYNEQFF	TGTGCCAGCAGTTACCCCTGGGGGAAGAGCTACAATGAGCAGTTCTTC
TRBV5-1	many	TRBD2	TRBJ2-5	CASGLAGGLETQYF	TGCGCCAGCGGACTAGCGGGAGGCTTGGAGACCCAGTACTTC
TRBV29-1	many	NA	TRBJ2-1	CSVELGGNEQFF	TGCAGCGTTGAATTAGGGGGCAATGAGCAGTTCTTC
TRBV15	many	NA	TRBJ1-1	CATSRIYTEAFF	TGTGCCACCAGCAGAATTTACACTGAAGCTTTCTTT